The 14 T cell receptor beta chains given below trace back to one sample, sequenced in a study. Tregs were sorted as CD4+CD25+CD127-/low cells. TCRdb used MiXCR to reprocess the 5' RACE reads, holding one entry per CDR3 protein. The table records tens of thousands of distinct CDR3 sequences, 26% of them present only once. The sequenced sample was tumor-infiltrating Tregs sorted from the breast tumor. The receptors were sampled from a female donor with breast cancer.

CDR3 residues: CSVDRAGSYEQYF. CDR3 bases: TGCAGCGTTGATAGGGCAGGGTCCTACGAGCAGTACTTC. The V call is TRBV29-1, the J call TRBJ2-7, with D possibly matching TRBD1 (5 bases). The CDR3 is 13 amino acids. CDR1 is SQVTM and CDR2 is ANQGSEA in the germline V gene. V was pared by 3 bases and J by 1 base, with 10 bases between.

V is TRBV15 and J is TRBJ2-7; D unclear. The CDR3 covers 13 residues. V dropped 0 bases and J dropped 0 bases, with 3 bases sitting between them. Germline values: CDR1 LNHNV, CDR2 YYDKDF (reference sequence). The DNA of the CDR3 is TGTGCCACCAGCAGAGAGAGCTCCTACGAGCAGTACTTC. Amino acid sequence: CATSRESSYEQYF.

In its sample, this clonotype was seen a few times. The V call is TRBV5-1, the J call TRBJ2-1, with TRBD2 matching 11 bases. The CDR3 totals 19 residues. Trimming took 1 base from V and 0 from J; bases not matched to a gene: 9. CDR1 is SGHRS and CDR2 is YFSETQ in the germline V gene. CDR3 residues: CASSLRLAGGLSSYNEQFF. CDR3 in DNA: TGCGCCAGCAGCTTGAGGCTAGCGGGGGGCTTGAGCTCCTACAATGAGCAGTTCTTC. Full variable domain (missing parts from reference TRBV5-1 and TRBJ2-1): KAGVTQTPRYLIKTRGQQVTLSCSPISGHRSVSWYQQTPGQGLQFLFEYFSETQRNKGNFPGRFSGRQFSNSRSEMNVSTLELGDSALYLCASSLRLAGGLSSYNEQFFGPGTRLTVL.

Written as DNA, the CDR3 is TGTGCCAGCAGCTTTAATAACAATGAGCAGTTCTTC. Its protein is CASSFNNNEQFF. V gene TRBV11-3 combines with J gene TRBJ2-1; no reliable D call. The length of the CDR3 is 12 residues. Germline CDR1 reads SGHNT; CDR2 reads YENEEA. V lost 3 bases and J lost 5, with 5 bases in between.

The sample holds many counts of this clonotype. The chain is built from TRBV2 and TRBJ1-2; TRBD1 matches at 8 bases. The ends lost 5 bases at V and 5 bases at J; junction bases unmatched: 4. The CDR3 consists of 13 residues. Germline lookup yields CDR1 SNHLY and CDR2 FYNNEI. The chain's CDR3 is CASSLQGAYGYTF. The CDR3 coding sequence is TGTGCCAGCAGTCTCCAGGGGGCTTATGGCTACACCTTC.

This clonotype was seen more than once but under ten times. The chain combines TRBV7-2 with TRBJ2-4, with 9 bases aligning to TRBD1. The length of the CDR3 is 15 residues. V was pared by 1 base and J by 7 bases, with 5 bases of the junction left unmatched. CDR1 is SGHTA and CDR2 is FQGNSA in the germline V gene. CDR3 DNA: TGTGCCAGCAGCTTAGTTGGGACAGGGATGAACATTCAGTACTTC. Translated: CASSLVGTGMNIQYF. Supplemented by reference TRBV7-2 and TRBJ2-4, the full variable domain reads GAGVSQSPSNKVTEKGKDVELRCDPISGHTALYWYRQSLGQGLEFLIYFQGNSAPDKSGLPSDRFSAERTGGSVSTLTIQRTQQEDSAVYLCASSLVGTGMNIQYFGAGTRLSVL.

This clonotype was recorded many times. CDR3 in amino acids: CASSLGIPPDTQYF. CDR3 nucleotide sequence: TGTGCCAGCAGCTTAGGTATCCCCCCAGATACGCAGTATTTT. The rearrangement links TRBV7-2 to TRBJ2-3; D not certain. V was cut by 1 base and J by 4 bases, with 9 bases left in between. The CDR3 extends over 14 amino acids. The germline V gene encodes CDR1 SGHTA and CDR2 FQGNSA. Looking up the rest from reference TRBV7-2 and TRBJ2-3 gives the full variable domain: GAGVSQSPSNKVTEKGKDVELRCDPISGHTALYWYRQSLGQGLEFLIYFQGNSAPDKSGLPSDRFSAERTGGSVSTLTIQRTQQEDSAVYLCASSLGIPPDTQYFGPGTRLTVL.

This clonotype was detected only a few times. With a much larger clone just one base away, this may be a read error. This chain joins TRBV5-1 and TRBJ2-5; 12 bases are shared with TRBD1. The CDR3 is 15 amino acids. Germline assignment: CDR1 SGHRS and CDR2 YFSETQ. The V gene end was trimmed by 4 bases and the J gene end by 5 bases; junction bases not matched to a gene: 6. CDR3 nucleotide sequence: TGCGCCAGCAGCGTGGCGGGACAGGGGGCCGAGACCCAGTACTTC. Translated: CASSVAGQGAETQYF. Full variable domain (remainder filled in from reference TRBV5-1 and TRBJ2-5): KAGVTQTPRYLIKTRGQQVTLSCSPISGHRSVSWYQQTPGQGLQFLFEYFSETQRNKGNFPGRFSGRQFSNSRSEMNVSTLELGDSALYLCASSVAGQGAETQYFGPGTRLLVL.

This clonotype came up many times. V gene TRBV7-3 combines with J gene TRBJ2-4; TRBD2 aligns across 14 bases. The CDR3 totals 19 residues. Germline V lookup: CDR1 SGHTA, CDR2 FQGTGA. The junction had 11 bases not matched to a gene; V was cut back by 5 bases and J by 2 bases. The CDR3: CASSPGLAGAEGTKNIQYF. For the CDR3, the DNA is TGTGCCAGCAGCCCGGGACTAGCGGGAGCGGAAGGAACCAAAAACATTCAGTACTTC.

This clonotype was found a few times. The rearrangement joins TRBV7-2 to TRBJ2-3; weak D call: TRBD1 (5 bases). V was cut by 6 bases and J by 4 bases, with 14 bases left in between. The CDR3 totals 14 residues. The germline V gene has CDR1 SGHTA and CDR2 FQGNSA. CDR3 sequence: CASSRQLGSDTQYF. The CDR3 bases are TGTGCCAGCAGTCGACAGTTGGGGTCAGATACGCAGTATTTT.

This clonotype was counted between two and nine times. The chain carries TRBV7-3 and TRBJ2-7; 10 positions match TRBD1. Germline V CDR1 and CDR2: SGHTA, FQGTGA. V gave up 9 bases and J gave up 7 bases; unmatched junction bases: 12. The CDR3 consists of 14 residues. CDR3 nucleotides: TGTGCCAGTAGCCCCGGGACAGGGGTTGGGGAGCAGTACTTC. It translates to CASSPGTGVGEQYF.

This clonotype was detected only a few times. The V and J genes are TRBV29-1 and TRBJ1-2, with D possibly TRBD1 on 6 matching bases. The V end lost 0 bases, the J end lost 5 bases, and 22 bases lay between the germline ends. From germline, CDR1 is SQVTM and CDR2 ANQGSEA. This CDR3 is built from 17 residues. CDR3 in DNA: TGCAGCGTTGAAGACCACCACCCGGGACGGGGGACATATGGCTACACCTTC. Translating gives CSVEDHHPGRGTYGYTF.

This clonotype was counted between two and nine times. The chain couples TRBV6-2 or TRBV6-3 to TRBJ2-2; 7 bases align to TRBD1. The V and J ends lost 7 bases and 4 bases, in that order; junction bases with no gene match: 12. Looked up from germline, CDR1 is MNHEY and CDR2 is SVGEGT. The CDR3 covers 16 residues. The CDR3 DNA follows: TGTGCCAGCAAGTTACCCGACAGGGTTAGCACCGGGGAGCTGTTTTTT. Its protein product is CASKLPDRVSTGELFF.

This clonotype was seen ten or more times. The rearrangement joins TRBV20-1 to TRBJ2-2; D gene uncertain. The CDR3 length is 12 residues. V lost 0 bases, J lost 9 bases, and 8 bases lay in between. The V gene's germline CDR1 is DFQATT and CDR2 SNEGSKA (reference sequence). CDR3 coding DNA: TGCAGTGCTAGAGATGACGACCGGGAGCTGTTTTTT. Its protein product is CSARDDDRELFF.